Shown below are 14 T cell receptor beta chains from a single sample sequenced in a study of sequential checkpoint blockade in melanoma. The table came from immunoSEQ multiplex PCR; TCRdb's copy has only in-frame clones and leaves some out. The data hold tens of thousands of clones, with approximately 91% observed a single time. This sample's treatment: randomized to nivolumab then ipilimumab (arm A) or the reverse (arm B). This specimen was CD8+ T cells sorted from blood (inferred from file names), taken from a patient given nivolumab and ipilimumab in sequence. The receptors derive from a human donor with melanoma.

This chain links TRBV27 with TRBJ1-1; D perhaps matches TRBD1 (6 bases). V lost 7 bases and J lost 4, with 13 bases in between. The CDR3 covers 13 residues. Germline loops: CDR1 MNHEY, CDR2 SMNVEV (reference sequence). This CDR3 reads CASNGQLGTEAFF. DNA of the CDR3: TGTGCCAGCAATGGACAGTTGGGCACTGAAGCTTTCTTT.

The chain links TRBV27 to TRBJ2-7, with 7 bases lining up with TRBD1. The junction had 8 bases not matched to a gene; V was cut back by 3 bases and J by 3 bases. The CDR3 extends over 15 amino acids. Germline assignment: CDR1 MNHEY and CDR2 SMNVEV (reference sequence). This CDR3 reads CASSFPRQGIYEQYF. The CDR3 coding sequence is TGTGCCAGCAGTTTTCCCCGACAGGGTATCTACGAGCAGTACTTC.

V is TRBV7-8 and J is TRBJ1-1; no definite D call. This CDR3 has 13 amino acids. Germline assignment: CDR1 SGHVS and CDR2 FQNEAQ. Trimming left V 4 bases short and J 0 bases short, with 6 bases between. The CDR3 DNA sequence: TGTGCCAGCAGCTCCCCGGTGAACACTGAAGCTTTCTTT. Amino acid sequence: CASSSPVNTEAFF.

This clone was seen only a few times. The rearrangement uses TRBV19 and TRBJ1-2; D perhaps matches TRBD1 (5 bases). The CDR3 spans 15 residues. Germline values: CDR1 LNHDA, CDR2 SQIVND (reference sequence). V lost 3 bases to trimming and J lost 0 bases, with 11 bases between them. The CDR3 loop is CASSIPGIPNYGYTF. The DNA of the CDR3 is TGTGCCAGTAGTATTCCAGGGATTCCTAACTATGGCTACACCTTC.

The genes are TRBV27 and TRBJ2-7; 11 bases are a match to TRBD2. The CDR3 is made up of 15 amino acids. Germline trimming cut 4 bases from V and 6 bases from J; bases unmatched to any gene: 8. The germline CDR1 and CDR2 sequences are MNHEY and SMNVEV (reference sequence). The CDR3 region has the DNA TGTGCCAGCAGTTCCGGGACTAGCGGCCTTTCCGAGCAGTACGTC. Its translation is CASSSGTSGLSEQYV.

The chain links TRBV27 to TRBJ2-7; possible D gene TRBD1, 6 bases. Trimming stripped 3 bases from V and 3 bases from J, with 9 bases between. The germline CDR1 and CDR2 sequences are MNHEY and SMNVEV (reference sequence). This CDR3 spans 13 amino acids. CDR3 amino acids: CASSFTDSYEQYF. In nucleotides, the CDR3 is TGTGCCAGCAGTTTTACGGACAGCTACGAGCAGTACTTC.

The CDR3 reads CASSIVEGAEAFF. DNA for the CDR3: TGTGCCAGTAGTATAGTCGAGGGGGCGGAAGCTTTCTTT. The chain is built from TRBV19 and TRBJ1-1, with 7 bases fitting TRBD1. The V gene's germline CDR1 is LNHDA and CDR2 SQIVND (reference sequence). This CDR3 comprises 13 residues. The V gene end was trimmed by 1 base and the J gene end by 8 bases; junction bases not matched to a gene: 4.

The rearrangement uses TRBV6-1 and TRBJ2-5; 11 positions match TRBD1. This CDR3 has 16 amino acids. Germline V gives CDR1 MNHNS, CDR2 SASEGT. The ends lost 2 bases at V and 1 base at J; junction bases unmatched: 3. The CDR3 here is CASSEWGQGGQETQYF. DNA of the CDR3: TGTGCCAGCAGTGAATGGGGACAGGGGGGCCAAGAGACCCAGTACTTC.

The J gene is TRBJ2-1, the V gene TRBV27; 16 bases fit TRBD2. The length of the CDR3 is 17 residues. Germline V CDR1 and CDR2: MNHEY, SMNVEV (reference sequence). The J segment lost 1 base and the V segment lost 5 bases, leaving 2 bases of the junction unmatched. DNA of the CDR3: TGTGCCAGCAGTGGGACTAGCGGGAGGGGTTCCTACAATGAGCAGTTCTTC. It specifies CASSGTSGRGSYNEQFF.

The chain joins TRBV6-5 to TRBJ2-1, with 8 bases fitting TRBD2. Germline V CDR1 and CDR2: MNHEY, SVGAGI. The CDR3 covers 14 residues. V lost 6 bases to trimming and J lost 7 bases; unmatched junction nucleotides: 8. The CDR3 sequence: CASRLAEYQNEQFF. CDR3 DNA: TGTGCCAGCAGACTAGCGGAGTATCAGAATGAGCAGTTCTTC.

This sequence joins TRBV7-9 and TRBJ1-5; no clear D. In germline, CDR1 is SEHNR, CDR2 FQNEAQ (reference sequence). The CDR3 is 12 amino acids. V was pared by 1 base and J by 5 bases, with 3 bases between. The CDR3 DNA reads TGTGCCAGCAGCTTAGTAGATCAGCCCCAGCATTTT. Translating it yields CASSLVDQPQHF.

This chain uses TRBV19 with TRBJ2-7, with D maybe TRBD1 (5 bases). Trimming cost V 5 bases and J 4 bases, with 12 bases left between them. This CDR3 region has 13 residues. The germline V gene encodes CDR1 LNHDA and CDR2 SQIVND (reference sequence). The CDR3 region has the DNA TGTGCCAGTAGTCACCCACAGGAATACGAGCAGTACTTC. It translates to CASSHPQEYEQYF. The complete variable domain, with remaining parts taken from reference TRBV19 and TRBJ2-7, reads DGGITQSPKYLFRKEGQNVTLSCEQNLNHDAMYWYRQDPGQGLRLIYYSQIVNDFQKGDIAEGYSVSREKKESFPLTVTSAQKNPTAFYLCASSHPQEYEQYFGPGTRLTVT.

V gene TRBV2 combines with J gene TRBJ2-3; D might be TRBD1 (6 bases). V dropped 6 bases and J dropped 2 bases, with 21 bases sitting between them. There are 17 residues in the CDR3. CDR1 SNHLY and CDR2 FYNNEI come from the germline V gene. CDR3 in amino acids: CASRLPLDSVNTDTQYF. Here the CDR3 DNA reads TGTGCCAGCAGACTACCTCTGGACAGCGTGAACACAGATACGCAGTATTTT.

This CDR3 is CSVDQKSNEQFF. Here the CDR3 DNA reads TGCAGCGTTGACCAGAAAAGCAATGAGCAGTTCTTC. This chain uses TRBV29-1 with TRBJ2-1; D gene uncertain. The CDR3 is 12 residues long. Trimming cost V 3 bases and J 6 bases, with 9 bases left between them. The germline gives CDR1 SQVTM, CDR2 ANQGSEA.